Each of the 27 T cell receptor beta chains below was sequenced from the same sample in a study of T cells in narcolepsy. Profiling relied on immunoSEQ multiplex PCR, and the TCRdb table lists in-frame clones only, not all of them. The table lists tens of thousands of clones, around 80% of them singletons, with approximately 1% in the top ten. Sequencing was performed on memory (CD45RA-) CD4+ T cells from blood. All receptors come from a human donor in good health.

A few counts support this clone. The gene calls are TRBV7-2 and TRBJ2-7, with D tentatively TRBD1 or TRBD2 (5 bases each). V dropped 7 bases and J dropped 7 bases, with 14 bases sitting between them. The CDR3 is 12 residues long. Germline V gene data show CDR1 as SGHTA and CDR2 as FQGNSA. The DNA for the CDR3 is TGTGCCAGCAAGGGGCGGGCCTTGGAGCAGTACTTC. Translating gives CASKGRALEQYF. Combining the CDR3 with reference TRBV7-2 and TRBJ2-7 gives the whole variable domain GAGVSQSPSNKVTEKGKDVELRCDPISGHTALYWYRQSLGQGLEFLIYFQGNSAPDKSGLPSDRFSAERTGGSVSTLTIQRTQQEDSAVYLCASKGRALEQYFGPGTRLTVT.

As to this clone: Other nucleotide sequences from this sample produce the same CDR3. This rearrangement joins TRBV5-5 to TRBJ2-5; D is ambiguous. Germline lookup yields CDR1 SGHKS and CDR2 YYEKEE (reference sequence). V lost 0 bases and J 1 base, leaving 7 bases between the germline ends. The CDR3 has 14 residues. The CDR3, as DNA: TGTGCCAGCAGCTTGGGTAGGGCCCAAGAGACCCAGTACTTC. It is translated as CASSLGRAQETQYF.

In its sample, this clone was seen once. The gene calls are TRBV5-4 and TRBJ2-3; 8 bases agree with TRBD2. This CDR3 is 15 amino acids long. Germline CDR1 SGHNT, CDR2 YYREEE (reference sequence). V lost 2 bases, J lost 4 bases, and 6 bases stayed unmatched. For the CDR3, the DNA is TGTGCCAGCAGCTTCGGAGCGGGAGCGGCAGATACGCAGTATTTT. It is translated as CASSFGAGAADTQYF.

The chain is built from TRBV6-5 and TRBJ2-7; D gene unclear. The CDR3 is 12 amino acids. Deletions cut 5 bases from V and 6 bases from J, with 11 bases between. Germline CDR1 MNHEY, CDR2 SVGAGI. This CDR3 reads CASSVSLGEQYF. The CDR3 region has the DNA TGTGCCAGCAGTGTCAGCCTTGGCGAGCAGTACTTC.

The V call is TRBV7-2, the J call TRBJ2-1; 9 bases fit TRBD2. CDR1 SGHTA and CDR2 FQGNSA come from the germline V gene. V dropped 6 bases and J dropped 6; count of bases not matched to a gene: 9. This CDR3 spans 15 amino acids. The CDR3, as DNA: TGTGCCAGCAGTCGACCGGGACTAGCATTCAATGAGCAGTTCTTC. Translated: CASSRPGLAFNEQFF.

The CDR3 region is CASSLSGLNTEAFF. The CDR3 DNA is TGTGCCAGCAGCCTCTCGGGGTTGAACACTGAAGCTTTCTTT. The chain carries TRBV9 and TRBJ1-1; no clear D. The CDR3 has 14 amino acids. Germline V gene lookup returns CDR1 SGDLS and CDR2 YYNGEE. V dropped 4 bases and J dropped 0 bases, with 10 bases sitting between them.

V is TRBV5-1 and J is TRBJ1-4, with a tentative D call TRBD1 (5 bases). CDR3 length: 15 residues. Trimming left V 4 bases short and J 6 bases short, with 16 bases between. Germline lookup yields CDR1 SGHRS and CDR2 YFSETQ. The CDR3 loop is CASSRSAPRDEKLFF. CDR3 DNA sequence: TGCGCCAGCAGCAGAAGCGCTCCCAGGGATGAAAAACTGTTTTTT.

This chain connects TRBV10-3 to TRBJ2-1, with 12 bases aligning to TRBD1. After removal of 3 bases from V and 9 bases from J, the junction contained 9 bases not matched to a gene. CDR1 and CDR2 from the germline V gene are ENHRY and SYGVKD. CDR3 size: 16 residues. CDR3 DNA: TGTGCCATCAGTGATCCGGGACAGGGGGCGCGCGGTGAGCAGTTCTTC. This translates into CAISDPGQGARGEQFF.

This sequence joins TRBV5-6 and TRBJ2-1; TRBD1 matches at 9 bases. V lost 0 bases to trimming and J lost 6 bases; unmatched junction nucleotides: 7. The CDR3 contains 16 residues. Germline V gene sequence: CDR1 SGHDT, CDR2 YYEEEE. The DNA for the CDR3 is TGTGCCAGCAGCTTGGTCGGGCCGACAGGGGGCAATGAGCAGTTCTTC. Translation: CASSLVGPTGGNEQFF. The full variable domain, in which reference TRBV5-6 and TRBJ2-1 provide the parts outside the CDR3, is DAGVTQSPTHLIKTRGQQVTLRCSPKSGHDTVSWYQQALGQGPQFIFQYYEEEERQRGNFPDRFSGHQFPNYSSELNVNALLLGDSALYLCASSLVGPTGGNEQFFGPGTRLTVL.

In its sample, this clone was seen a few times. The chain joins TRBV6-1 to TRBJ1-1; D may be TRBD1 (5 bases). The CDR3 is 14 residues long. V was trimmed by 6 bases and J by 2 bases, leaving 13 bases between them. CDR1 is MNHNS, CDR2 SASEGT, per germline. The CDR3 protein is CASRRGGSNTEAFF. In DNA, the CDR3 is TGTGCCAGCAGGAGGGGTGGGTCCAACACTGAAGCTTTCTTT.

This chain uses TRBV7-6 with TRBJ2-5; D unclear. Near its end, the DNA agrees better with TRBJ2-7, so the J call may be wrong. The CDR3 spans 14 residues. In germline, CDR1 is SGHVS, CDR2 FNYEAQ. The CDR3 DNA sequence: TGTGCCAGCAGCTTAGACGTCTCCGACTACGAGCAGTACTTC. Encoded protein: CASSLDVSDYEQYF.

The CDR3 loop is CASSLSTTGTGQDEQYF. DNA of the CDR3: TGCGCCAGCAGCCTCAGCACTACCGGGACAGGGCAAGACGAGCAGTACTTC. The chain joins TRBV5-1 to TRBJ2-7, with 9 bases identical to TRBD1. The CDR3 covers 17 residues. The germline V gene encodes CDR1 SGHRS and CDR2 YFSETQ. Unmatched junction bases numbered 16, after V lost 4 bases and J lost 5 bases. The whole variable domain, filled in from reference TRBV5-1 and TRBJ2-7, reads KAGVTQTPRYLIKTRGQQVTLSCSPISGHRSVSWYQQTPGQGLQFLFEYFSETQRNKGNFPGRFSGRQFSNSRSEMNVSTLELGDSALYLCASSLSTTGTGQDEQYFGPGTRLTVT.

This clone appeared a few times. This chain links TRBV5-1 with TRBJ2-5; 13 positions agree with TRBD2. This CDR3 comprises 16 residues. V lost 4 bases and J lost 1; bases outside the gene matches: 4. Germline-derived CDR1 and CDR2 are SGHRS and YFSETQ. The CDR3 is CASSRTSGSVQETQYF. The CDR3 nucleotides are TGCGCCAGCAGCCGGACTAGCGGGAGTGTCCAAGAGACCCAGTACTTC.

This CDR3 reads CASSSWLEQYF. Here the CDR3 DNA reads TGTGCCAGCAGCTCTTGGCTCGAGCAGTACTTC. The chain couples TRBV7-9 to TRBJ2-7; D uncertain. The germline gives CDR1 SEHNR, CDR2 FQNEAQ (reference sequence). V shed 4 bases and J shed 6 bases, with 7 bases lying between them. This CDR3 has 11 residues.

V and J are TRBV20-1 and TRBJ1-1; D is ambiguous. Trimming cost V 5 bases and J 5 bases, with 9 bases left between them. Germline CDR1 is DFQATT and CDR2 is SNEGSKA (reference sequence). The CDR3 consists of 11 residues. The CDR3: CSAWLVTEAFF. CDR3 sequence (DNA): TGCAGTGCTTGGCTGGTTACTGAAGCTTTCTTT.

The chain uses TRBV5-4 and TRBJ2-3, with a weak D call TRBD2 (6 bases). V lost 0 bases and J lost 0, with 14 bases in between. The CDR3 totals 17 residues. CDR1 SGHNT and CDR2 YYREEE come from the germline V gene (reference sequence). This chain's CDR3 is CASSLGSRGKSTDTQYF. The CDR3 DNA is TGTGCCAGCAGCTTGGGGTCTCGCGGGAAAAGCACAGATACGCAGTATTTT.

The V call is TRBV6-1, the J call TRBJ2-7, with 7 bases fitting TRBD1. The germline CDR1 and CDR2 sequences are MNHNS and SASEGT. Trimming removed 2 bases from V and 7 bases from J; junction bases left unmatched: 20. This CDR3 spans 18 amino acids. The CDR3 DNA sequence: TGTGCCAGCAGTGAACCGATATTAGGGACAGTCCTGTTTTGGGAGCAGTACTTC. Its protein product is CASSEPILGTVLFWEQYF.

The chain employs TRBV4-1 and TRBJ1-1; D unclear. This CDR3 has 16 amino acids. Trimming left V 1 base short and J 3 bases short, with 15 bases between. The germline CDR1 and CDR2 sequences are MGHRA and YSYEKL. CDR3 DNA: TGCGCCAGCAGCCAAGTTAATCTTTTGGTGCACACTGAAGCTTTCTTT. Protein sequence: CASSQVNLLVHTEAFF.

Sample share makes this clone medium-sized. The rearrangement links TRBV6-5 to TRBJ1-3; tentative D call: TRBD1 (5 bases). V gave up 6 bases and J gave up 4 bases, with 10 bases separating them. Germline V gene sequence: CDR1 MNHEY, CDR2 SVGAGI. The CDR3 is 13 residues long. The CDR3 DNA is TGTGCCAGCAGCCTCGGACAAGGAAACACCATATATTTT. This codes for CASSLGQGNTIYF.

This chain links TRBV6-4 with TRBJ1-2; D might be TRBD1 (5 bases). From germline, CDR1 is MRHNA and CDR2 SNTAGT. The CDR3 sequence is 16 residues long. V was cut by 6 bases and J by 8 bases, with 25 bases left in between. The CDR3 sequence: CASSLEPGPTLSGYTF. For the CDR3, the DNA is TGTGCCAGCAGCTTGGAACCGGGACCGACCCTTTCCGGCTACACCTTC.

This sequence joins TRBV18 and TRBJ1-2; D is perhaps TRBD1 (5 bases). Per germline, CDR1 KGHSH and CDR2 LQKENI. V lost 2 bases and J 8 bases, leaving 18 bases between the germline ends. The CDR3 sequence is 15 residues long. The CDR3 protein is CASSPTDAGQYGYTF. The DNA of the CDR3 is TGTGCCAGCTCACCAACTGATGCGGGGCAGTACGGCTACACCTTC.

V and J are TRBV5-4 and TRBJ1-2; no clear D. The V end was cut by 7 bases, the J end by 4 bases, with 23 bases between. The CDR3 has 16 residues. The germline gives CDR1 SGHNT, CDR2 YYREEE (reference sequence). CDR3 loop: CASLLPVPGKIYGYTF. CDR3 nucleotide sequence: TGTGCCAGCCTTTTGCCCGTACCAGGAAAGATCTATGGCTACACCTTC.

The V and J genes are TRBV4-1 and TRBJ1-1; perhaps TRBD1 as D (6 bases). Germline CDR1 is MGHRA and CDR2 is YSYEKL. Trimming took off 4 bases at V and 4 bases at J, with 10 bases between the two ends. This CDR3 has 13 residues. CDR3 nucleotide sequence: TGCGCCAGCAGCCGACAGGTAGGCACTGAAGCTTTCTTT. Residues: CASSRQVGTEAFF.

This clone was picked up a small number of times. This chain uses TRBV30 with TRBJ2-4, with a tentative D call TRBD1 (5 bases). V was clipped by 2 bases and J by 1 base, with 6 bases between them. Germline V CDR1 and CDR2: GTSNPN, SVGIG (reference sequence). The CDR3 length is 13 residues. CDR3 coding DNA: TGTGCCTGGAGTAAGGGGGCCAAAAACATTCAGTACTTC. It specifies CAWSKGAKNIQYF.

CDR3: CASSQEWGQSNEKLFF. In DNA, the CDR3 is TGCGCCAGCAGCCAAGAATGGGGACAGTCTAATGAAAAACTGTTTTTT. V is TRBV4-3 and J is TRBJ1-4, with 7 bases identical to TRBD1. Germline V gene sequence: CDR1 LGHNA, CDR2 YSLEER. V lost 0 bases and J lost 3; bases outside the gene matches: 4. The CDR3 loop spans 16 amino acids.

The CDR3 is CASSYGSISGANVLTF. The CDR3 nucleotides are TGTGCCAGCAGTTACGGGTCGATCTCTGGGGCCAACGTCCTGACTTTC. V usage is TRBV6-5 and J usage is TRBJ2-6; D call uncertain. V lost 2 bases, J lost 0 bases, and 8 bases lay in between. The CDR3 totals 16 residues. Germline loops: CDR1 MNHEY, CDR2 SVGAGI.

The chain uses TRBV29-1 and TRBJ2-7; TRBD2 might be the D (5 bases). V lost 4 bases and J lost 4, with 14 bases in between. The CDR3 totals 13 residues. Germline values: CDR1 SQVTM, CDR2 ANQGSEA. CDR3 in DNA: TGCAGCGTTGGGGGAACCCGGGGTTACGAGCAGTACTTC. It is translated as CSVGGTRGYEQYF.